The present TCR beta chain was sequenced within a study of cytomegalovirus exposure and HLA in healthy donors. The CDR3 has 18 amino acids. The germline gives CDR1 ENHRY, CDR2 SYGVKD. J lost 3 bases, V lost 1 base, and 14 bases had no gene match. With 60 Vbeta and 13 Jbeta primers, the PCR was carried out. The protocol was immunoSEQ multiplex PCR, while the TCRdb copy is restricted to in-frame clones and leaves out a portion. The table lists approximately 140,000 clones, roughly 80% of them singletons. Sequenced input: PBMCs. The chain uses TRBV10-3 and TRBJ2-7; 8 positions match TRBD2. This receptor was taken from a woman in her forties in good health and CMV-seronegative. Here the CDR3 DNA reads TGTGCCATCAGTGAGTACTCTAGCGGGCTCATACTGGGCTACGAGCAGTACTTC. It translates to CAISEYSSGLILGYEQYF.